The clone carrying this TCR beta chain was seen once. The sample belongs to a study of blood T cell repertoires in COVID-19. For the study at large: Samples of COVID-19 (acute and convalescent) were obtained from the United States, Italy and Spain. From T cells, B-cell-depleted T cells, or PBMCs came the material, which was cDNA or gDNA.

Germline V gene data show CDR1 as SGHVS and CDR2 as FQNEAQ. Losses at the gene ends were 1 base for V and 6 bases for J; bases not matched to a gene: 7. The CDR3 is 15 amino acids. Authors' data handling: Quantification of nucleated cells was approximated via reference gene primer amplification. The method was immunoSEQ multiplex PCR; TCRdb's version includes in-frame clones alone and lacks a portion of them. From that table come the V and J calls and clone size; the DNA was used to work out D and trimming. The repertoire holds about 77,000 clones, with approximately 80% as singletons. The sample comprised peripheral blood. V is TRBV7-8 and J is TRBJ1-2; TRBD1 aligns across 8 bases. This sequence originates from a woman in her seventies with acute or convalescent COVID-19. The CDR3 DNA follows: TGTGCCAGCAGCTTAGAAAGGACAGGGAGGGATGGCTACACCTTC. Its translation: CASSLERTGRDGYTF.